This T cell receptor beta chain is from a study of blood T cell repertoires in COVID-19. The CDR3 contains 15 residues. The germline V gene has CDR1 MNHNY and CDR2 SVGAGI (reference sequence). V dropped 2 bases and J dropped 4 bases, with 12 bases sitting between them. As originally analysed: Amplification with reference gene primers provided the estimates of nucleated cell counts. Measured with immunoSEQ multiplex PCR; TCRdb has only the in-frame clones, and not every one. The V and J calls and the clone size are those of that table, but D and trimming were determined from the DNA. The data hold 200,000 to 250,000 clones, with approximately 79% observed a single time.

This sequence originates from a human donor in a cohort sampled during active COVID-19. The source material was peripheral blood. The V gene is TRBV6-6, the J gene TRBJ2-1; TRBD1 is a possible D gene (6 bases). The CDR3 spells CASSYQKGQYNEQFF. The DNA for the CDR3 is TGTGCCAGCAGTTACCAGAAGGGACAATACAATGAGCAGTTCTTC.